The TCR beta chain under discussion was sequenced for a study of T cell repertoires in cytomegalovirus infection. The study's findings and limits: Pooled public TCR beta family frequency picked out CMV carriers with the relevant HLA. CMV-specific TCR beta clonotypes restricted by HLA-C dominated the ex vivo response.

TCRdb analysed the reads with MiXCR anew, one entry per CDR3 protein. There are 150,000 or so distinct CDR3 sequences in the sample; 5.5% to 7% occur only once, and about 20% lies in the top ten. This clonotype occurred many times. The target antigen is unknown. V gave up 5 bases and J gave up 4 bases, with 12 bases separating them. The germline V gene encodes CDR1 SGHVS and CDR2 FQNEAQ. The CDR3 has 14 amino acids. The clonotype comes from a human donor in good health (CMV status not recorded). Some clones in this sample may be carry-over from other donors' samples. The gene calls are TRBV7-8 and TRBJ2-1; tentatively, D is TRBD2 (5 bases). Sequencing was done on a sample of PBMCs. CDR3 region: CASSPSTGYNEQFF. DNA of the CDR3: TGTGCCAGCAGCCCTAGCACGGGGTACAATGAGCAGTTCTTC.